This T cell receptor (beta chain) derives from a study of blood T cell repertoires in COVID-19. Overall study context: Sites across the United States, Italy and Spain contributed samples from acute and convalescent COVID-19. From T cells, B-cell-depleted T cells, or PBMCs came the material, which was cDNA or gDNA.

The CDR3 spans 12 residues. Germline V gene lookup returns CDR1 ENHRY and CDR2 SYGVKD. With 4 bases removed from V and 5 bases from J, the gap between germline ends came to 8 bases. A single count supports this clone. In the authors' workflow: Cell counts per sample came from amplifying reference gene primers. Libraries were prepared by immunoSEQ multiplex PCR; TCRdb keeps only in-frame clonotypes and omits some of them. The DNA was the basis for D and trimming; V, J and clone size are from that table. This repertoire shows approximately 270,000 clones, roughly nine tenths found once; its top ten account for 2% to 2.5%.

Sequencing input: peripheral blood. The J gene is TRBJ1-1, the V gene TRBV10-3; D is unresolved. The clonotype originates from a man in his fifties with acute or convalescent COVID-19. The CDR3 loop reads CAISARSTEAFF. CDR3 nucleotide sequence: TGTGCCATCAGTGCTAGGAGTACTGAAGCTTTCTTT.